This T cell receptor (beta chain) was identified in a study of blood T cell repertoires in COVID-19. Study as a whole: T cells, B-cell-depleted T cells, or PBMCs supplied cDNA or gDNA.

The CDR3 is 18 amino acids. J lost 1 base, V lost 0 bases, and 7 bases had no gene match. Germline V lookup: CDR1 LGHNA, CDR2 YNFKEQ. Per the original methods: Estimation of nucleated cell counts was performed using reference gene primer amplification. Clones were read by immunoSEQ multiplex PCR, and TCRdb kept only the in-frame ones, dropping some. V, J and clone size are taken as reported in that table, and D and trimming were inferred from the DNA itself. The sample has 300,000 or so clones; roughly nine tenths are singletons. Material for sequencing was PBMCs or T cells enriched from blood (not recorded which). This chain links TRBV4-2 with TRBJ2-3; 10 nucleotides line up with TRBD2. This receptor was obtained from a young woman who had recovered from COVID-19. CDR3 in amino acids: CASSQDRLAGEGTDTQYF. CDR3 nucleotide sequence: TGTGCCAGCAGCCAAGATAGGCTAGCGGGGGAGGGCACAGATACGCAGTATTTT.